This T cell receptor beta chain appears in the sequencing data of a study of technical replicates of blood from a few donors. Assay used: immunoSEQ multiplex PCR; TCRdb lists only in-frame clones, some missing. The sample lists roughly 80,000 clones, about 95% seen once, with roughly 0.38% in the top ten. Germline CDR1 and CDR2: MNHEY and SMNVEV (reference sequence). The CDR3 spans 15 residues. Unmatched junction bases numbered 5, after V lost 0 bases and J lost 4 bases. The V and J genes are TRBV27 and TRBJ1-1; 7 positions agree with TRBD1. This TCR was sampled from a human donor in good health. The source material was T cells isolated from PBMCs. CDR3 in amino acids: CASSLSRGQVTEAFF. CDR3 bases: TGTGCCAGCAGTTTATCAAGGGGGCAGGTCACTGAAGCTTTCTTT.